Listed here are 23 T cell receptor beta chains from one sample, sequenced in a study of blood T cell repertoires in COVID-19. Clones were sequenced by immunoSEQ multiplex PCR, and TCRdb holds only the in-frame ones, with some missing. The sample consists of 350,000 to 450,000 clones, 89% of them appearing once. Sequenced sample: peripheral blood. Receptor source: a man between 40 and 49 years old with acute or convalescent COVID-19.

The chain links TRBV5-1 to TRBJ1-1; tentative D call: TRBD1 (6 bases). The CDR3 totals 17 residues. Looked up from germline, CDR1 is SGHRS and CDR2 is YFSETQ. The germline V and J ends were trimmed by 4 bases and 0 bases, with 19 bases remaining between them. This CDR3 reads CASSQAPGQAMNTEAFF. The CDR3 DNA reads TGCGCCAGCAGCCAAGCCCCGGGACAAGCCATGAACACTGAAGCTTTCTTT.

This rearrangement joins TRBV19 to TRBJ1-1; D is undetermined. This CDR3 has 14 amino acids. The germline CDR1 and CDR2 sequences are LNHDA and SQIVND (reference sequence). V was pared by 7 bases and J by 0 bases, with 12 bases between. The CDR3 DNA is TGTGCCAGTACCCGGGAGGGAATGAACACTGAAGCTTTCTTT. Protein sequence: CASTREGMNTEAFF.

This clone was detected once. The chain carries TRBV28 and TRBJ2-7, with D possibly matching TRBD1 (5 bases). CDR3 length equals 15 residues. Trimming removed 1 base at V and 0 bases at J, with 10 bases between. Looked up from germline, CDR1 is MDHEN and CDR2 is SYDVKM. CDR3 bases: TGTGCCAGCAGTTTATCCCCAGGGCTCTCCTACGAGCAGTACTTC. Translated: CASSLSPGLSYEQYF.

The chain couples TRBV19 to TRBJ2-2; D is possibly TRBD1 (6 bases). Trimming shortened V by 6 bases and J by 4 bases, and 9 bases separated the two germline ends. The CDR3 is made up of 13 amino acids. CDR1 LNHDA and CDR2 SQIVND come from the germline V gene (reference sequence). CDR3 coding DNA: TGTGCCAGTAGGCAGGGGCGCACCGGGGAGCTGTTTTTT. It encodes CASRQGRTGELFF.

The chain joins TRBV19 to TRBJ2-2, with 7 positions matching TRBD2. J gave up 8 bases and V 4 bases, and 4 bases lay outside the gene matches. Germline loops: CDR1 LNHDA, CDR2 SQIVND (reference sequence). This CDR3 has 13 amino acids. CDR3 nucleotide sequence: TGTGCCAGTAGTACGACTAGCCGGGGGGAGCTGTTTTTT. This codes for CASSTTSRGELFF.

The CDR3 spells CASSFSTNEKLFF. The CDR3 DNA reads as TGTGCCAGCAGTTTCTCGACTAATGAAAAACTGTTTTTT. The V call is TRBV28, the J call TRBJ1-4; D gene ambiguous. Germline CDR1 is MDHEN and CDR2 is SYDVKM. The V end lost 3 bases, the J end lost 2 bases, and 4 bases lay between the germline ends. There are 13 residues in the CDR3. Together with reference TRBV28 and TRBJ1-4, the CDR3 gives the full variable domain: DVKVTQSSRYLVKRTGEKVFLECVQDMDHENMFWYRQDPGLGLRLIYFSYDVKMKEKGDIPEGYSVSREKKERFSLILESASTNQTSMYLCASSFSTNEKLFFGSGTQLSVL.

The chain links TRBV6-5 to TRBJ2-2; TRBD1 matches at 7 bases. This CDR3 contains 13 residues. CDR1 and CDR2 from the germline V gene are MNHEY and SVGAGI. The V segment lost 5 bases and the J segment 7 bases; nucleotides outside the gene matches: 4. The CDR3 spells CASSRQGIGELFF. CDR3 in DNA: TGTGCCAGCAGTCGACAGGGTATCGGGGAGCTGTTTTTT.

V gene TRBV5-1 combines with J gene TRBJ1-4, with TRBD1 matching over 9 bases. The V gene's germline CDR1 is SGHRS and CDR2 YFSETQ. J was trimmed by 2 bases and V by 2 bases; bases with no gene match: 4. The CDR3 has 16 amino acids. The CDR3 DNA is TGCGCCAGCAGCTTAACTGGGACAGGGACTAATGAAAAACTGTTTTTT. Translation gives CASSLTGTGTNEKLFF.

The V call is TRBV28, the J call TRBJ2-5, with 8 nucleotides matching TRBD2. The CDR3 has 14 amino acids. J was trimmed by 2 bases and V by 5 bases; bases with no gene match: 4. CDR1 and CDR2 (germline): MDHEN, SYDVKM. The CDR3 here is CASSPIAGQETQYF. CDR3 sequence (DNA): TGTGCCAGCAGTCCAATAGCGGGGCAAGAGACCCAGTACTTC.

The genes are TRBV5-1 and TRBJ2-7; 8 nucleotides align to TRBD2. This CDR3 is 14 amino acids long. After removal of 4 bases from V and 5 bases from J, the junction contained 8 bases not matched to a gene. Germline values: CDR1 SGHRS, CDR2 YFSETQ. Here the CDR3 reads CASSAGGAPDEQYF. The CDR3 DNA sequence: TGCGCCAGCAGCGCCGGGGGGGCACCGGACGAGCAGTACTTC.

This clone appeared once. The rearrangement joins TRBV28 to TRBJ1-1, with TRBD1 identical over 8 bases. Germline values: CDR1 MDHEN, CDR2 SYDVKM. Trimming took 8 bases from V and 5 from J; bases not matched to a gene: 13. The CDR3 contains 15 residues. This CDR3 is CASRVGTGGLTEAFF. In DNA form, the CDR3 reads TGTGCCAGCCGAGTGGGAACAGGGGGGTTGACTGAAGCTTTCTTT.

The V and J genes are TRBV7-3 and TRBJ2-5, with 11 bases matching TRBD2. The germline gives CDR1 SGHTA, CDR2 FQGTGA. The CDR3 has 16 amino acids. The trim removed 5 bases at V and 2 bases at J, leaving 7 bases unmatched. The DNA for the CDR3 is TGTGCCAGCAGCCCAACTAGCGGGAGACCTCAAGAGACCCAGTACTTC. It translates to CASSPTSGRPQETQYF. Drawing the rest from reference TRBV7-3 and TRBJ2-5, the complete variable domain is GAGVSQTPSNKVTEKGKYVELRCDPISGHTALYWYRQSLGQGPEFLIYFQGTGAADDSGLPNDRFFAVRPEGSVSTLKIQRTERGDSAVYLCASSPTSGRPQETQYFGPGTRLLVL.

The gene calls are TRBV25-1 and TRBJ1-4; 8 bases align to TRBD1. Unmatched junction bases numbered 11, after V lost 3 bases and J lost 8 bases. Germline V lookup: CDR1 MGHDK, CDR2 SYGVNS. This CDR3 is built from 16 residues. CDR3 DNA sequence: TGTGCCAGCAGTGATAACAGGGGGAGTCTAGAGGAAAAACTGTTTTTT. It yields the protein CASSDNRGSLEEKLFF.

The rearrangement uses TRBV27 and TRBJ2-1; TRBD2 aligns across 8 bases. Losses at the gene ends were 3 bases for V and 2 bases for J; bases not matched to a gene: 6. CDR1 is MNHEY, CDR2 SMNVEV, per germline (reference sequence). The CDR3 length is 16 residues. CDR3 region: CASSLSSGDTYNEQFF. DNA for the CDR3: TGTGCCAGCAGTTTGAGTAGCGGGGATACCTACAATGAGCAGTTCTTC.

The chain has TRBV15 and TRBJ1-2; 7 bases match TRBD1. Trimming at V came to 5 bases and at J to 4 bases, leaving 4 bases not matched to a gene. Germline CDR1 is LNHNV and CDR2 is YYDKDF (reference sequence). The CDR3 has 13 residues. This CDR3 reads CATSRGTAYGYTF. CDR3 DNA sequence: TGTGCCACCAGCCGCGGGACAGCCTATGGCTACACCTTC.

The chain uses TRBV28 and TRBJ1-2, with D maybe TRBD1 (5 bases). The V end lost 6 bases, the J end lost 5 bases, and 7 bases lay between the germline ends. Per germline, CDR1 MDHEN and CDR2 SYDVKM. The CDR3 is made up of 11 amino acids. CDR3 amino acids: CASRAGYGYTF. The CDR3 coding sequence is TGTGCCAGCAGGGCAGGGTATGGCTACACCTTC.

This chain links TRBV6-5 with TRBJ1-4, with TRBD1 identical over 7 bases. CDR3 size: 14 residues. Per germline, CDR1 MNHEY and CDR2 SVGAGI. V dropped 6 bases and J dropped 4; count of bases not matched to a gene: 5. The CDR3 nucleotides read TGTGCCAGCAGACCGGGACAGCGTAATGAAAAACTGTTTTTT. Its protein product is CASRPGQRNEKLFF.

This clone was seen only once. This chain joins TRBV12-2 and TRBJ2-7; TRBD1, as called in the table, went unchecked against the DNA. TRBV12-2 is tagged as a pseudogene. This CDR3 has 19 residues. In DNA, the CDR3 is TGTGCAAGTCGCTCCTCCCTCCGCGATAACAGGGAACGGTCCTACGAGCAGTACTTC. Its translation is CASRSSLRDNRERSYEQYF.

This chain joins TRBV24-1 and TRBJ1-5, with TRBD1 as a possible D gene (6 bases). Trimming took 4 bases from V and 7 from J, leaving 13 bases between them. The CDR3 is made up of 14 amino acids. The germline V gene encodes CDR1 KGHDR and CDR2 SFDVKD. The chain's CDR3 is CATSESNRVQPQHF. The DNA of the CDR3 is TGTGCCACCAGTGAGTCTAACAGGGTGCAGCCCCAGCATTTT.

Here the CDR3 DNA reads TGTGCCAGTGGCAGAGACACCTCCATGAACACTGAAGCTTTCTTT. Translation gives CASGRDTSMNTEAFF. The rearrangement joins TRBV2 to TRBJ1-1, with D hard to call. Germline loops: CDR1 SNHLY, CDR2 FYNNEI. This CDR3 has 15 amino acids. The V end was cut by 9 bases, the J end by 0 bases, with 17 bases between. The full variable domain, completed using reference TRBV2 and TRBJ1-1, is EPEVTQTPSHQVTQMGQEVILRCVPISNHLYFYWYRQILGQKVEFLVSFYNNEISEKSEIFDDQFSVERPDGSNFTLKIRSTKLEDSAMYFCASGRDTSMNTEAFFGQGTRLTVV.

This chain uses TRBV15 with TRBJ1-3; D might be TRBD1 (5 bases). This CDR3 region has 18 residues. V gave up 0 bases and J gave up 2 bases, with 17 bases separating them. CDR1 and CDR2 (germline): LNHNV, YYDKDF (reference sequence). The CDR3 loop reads CATSREEMGGPTGNTIYF. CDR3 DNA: TGTGCCACCAGCAGAGAGGAAATGGGGGGTCCCACTGGAAACACCATATATTTT.

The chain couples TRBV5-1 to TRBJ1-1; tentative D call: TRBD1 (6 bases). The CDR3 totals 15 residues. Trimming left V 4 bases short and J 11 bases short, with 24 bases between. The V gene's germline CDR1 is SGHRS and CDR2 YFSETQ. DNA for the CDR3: TGCGCCAGCAGCCCCCTTCCCATGGGGGGGCTGGGGGCTTTCTTT. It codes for CASSPLPMGGLGAFF.

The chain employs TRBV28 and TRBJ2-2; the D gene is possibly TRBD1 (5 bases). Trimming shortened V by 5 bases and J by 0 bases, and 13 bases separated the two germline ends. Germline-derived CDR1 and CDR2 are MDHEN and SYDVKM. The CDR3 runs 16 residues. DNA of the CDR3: TGTGCCAGCAGTCCACTCCCGACAGCGAACACCGGGGAGCTGTTTTTT. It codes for CASSPLPTANTGELFF.